One T cell receptor (beta chain) is described in this entry. Its recognized antigen is unknown. Base quality data are lacking; no much larger clone is found one base away. The entry originates in a study of OX40 agonist ivuxolimab in advanced cancers. Regarding the study in general: Ivuxolimab was a fully human IgG2 agonistic monoclonal antibody targeting the costimulatory receptor OX40 (CD134). The paper covers the monotherapy dose-escalation part of the phase I ivuxolimab trial, which included N ≈ 57 patients. The dose-escalation cohort was approximately 83% male with a mean age of roughly 60 years, ranging from roughly 23 to 80. Peripheral TCRbeta sequencing aimed to test whether ivuxolimab altered TCR sequence diversity and caused clonal T-cell expansion. Prior anti-PD-1, anti-PD-L1 or anti-CTLA-4 therapy was permitted, and checkpoint inhibitors had been received by less than 45% of dose-escalation patients. Intravenous ivuxolimab was administered to patients every 2 weeks at six dose levels: 0.01, 0.1, 0.3, 1.5, 3 and 10 mg/kg. Partial responses occurred in three dose-escalation patients, of whom one had hepatocellular carcinoma and two had cutaneous melanoma. Of the 50 or so patients in dose escalation, 19 had hepatocellular carcinoma, about 15 had melanoma, 9 had renal cell carcinoma and 9 had head and neck cancer.

On the study overall, not on this receptor specifically: At doses of 0.1 to 3.0 mg/kg, clonal expansion of both CD4+ and CD8+ T cells in blood was seen between baseline and week 6. Low levels of normalized T-cell clonal expansion were also seen in some patients who did not respond. After ivuxolimab, expanded clones were on average more numerous among CD8+ T cells than among CD4+ T cells. In partial responders in the 0.1-3.0 mg/kg groups, normalized peripheral clonal expansion was found to be among the lowest, especially among CD8+ T cells. Which antigens the clonally expanded peripheral T cells were specific for was not determined.

The trial excluded patients who had a history of autoimmune disease or who were on systemic immunosuppression. Peripheral blood for TCR sequencing was collected from all dose cohorts at baseline, on cycle 4 day 1, and on cycle 7 day 1. The samples were drawn from a first-in-human, open-label, multicenter phase I dose-escalation trial of ivuxolimab. Adults with locally advanced or metastatic head and neck squamous cell, hepatocellular, melanoma or renal cell carcinoma were enrolled in the trial. Before TCR sequencing, CD4+ and CD8+ T cells were separately sorted from peripheral blood. In the germline V gene, CDR1 corresponds to MDHEN and CDR2 to SYDVKM. Trimming costs V 8 bases and J 6 bases, and their ends lie 11 bases apart. Including the terminal cysteine and phenylalanine, the CDR3 comprises 12 residues. The retained sequence is limited to the CDR3, 36 bases, with the frame set at the first base.

For sequencing of the TCRbeta CDR3 region, genomic DNA was extracted from the sorted cells. The immunoSEQ Assay was used to sequence the TCRbeta CDR3 regions. TCRdb's version of the immuneACCESS table is confined to in-frame rearrangements and falls short of the full clone set. An unresolved V gene accounts for under half of the shortfall where checked; the remainder is of unknown origin. Here the sample has approximately 53,000 clones; roughly 93% occur a single time. Over 20% of the sample is in the top ten clones. The material sequenced was CD4+ or CD8+ T cells sorted from blood, taken in a trial of the OX40 agonist ivuxolimab. Here the chain combines TRBV28 and TRBJ1-5; the D gene is not confidently resolved. This sequence originates from an adult with an advanced solid tumor such as melanoma, head and neck, liver or kidney cancer. The CDR3 amino acid sequence is: CASVDAGQPQHF. At the DNA level, the sequence is TGTGCCAGCGTAGACGCGGGTCAGCCCCAGCATTTT. Beyond the CDR3, the reference TRBV28 and TRBJ1-5 genes provide the residues; the full variable domain reads: DVKVTQSSRYLVKRTGEKVFLECVQDMDHENMFWYRQDPGLGLRLIYFSYDVKMKEKGDIPEGYSVSREKKERFSLILESASTNQTSMYLCASVDAGQPQHFGDGTRLSIL.